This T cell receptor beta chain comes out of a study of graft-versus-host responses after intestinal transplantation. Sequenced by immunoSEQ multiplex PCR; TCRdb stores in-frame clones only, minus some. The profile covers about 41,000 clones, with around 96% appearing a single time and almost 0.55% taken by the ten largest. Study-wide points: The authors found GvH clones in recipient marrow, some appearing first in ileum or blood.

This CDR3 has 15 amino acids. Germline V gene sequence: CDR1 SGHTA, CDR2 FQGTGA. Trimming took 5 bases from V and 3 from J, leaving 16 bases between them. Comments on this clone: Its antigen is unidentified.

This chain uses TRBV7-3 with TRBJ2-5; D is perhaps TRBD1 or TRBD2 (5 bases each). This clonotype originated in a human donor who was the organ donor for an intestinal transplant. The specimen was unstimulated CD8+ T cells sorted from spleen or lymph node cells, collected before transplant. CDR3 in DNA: TGTGCCAGCAGCCCGTCCGGGGCACCCAAAGAGACCCAGTACTTC. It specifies CASSPSGAPKETQYF.